This T cell receptor beta chain was found in a study of shared clonotypes between healthy human individuals. V shed 3 bases and J shed 0 bases, with 5 bases lying between them. The CDR3 loop spans 14 amino acids. CDR1 LNHDA and CDR2 SQIVND come from the germline V gene (reference sequence). The naive CD8 population came from CD45RO-negative cells selected for CCR7, without terminally differentiated effector memory CD45RA+ cells. Each of the donors was a healthy adult who was HIV-negative and had not had a recent acute infection or vaccination. Study results and limitations: Rarefaction analysis demonstrated incomplete sorted-subset sequencing notwithstanding large depth. The donor pool, a small one, limited the genetic and exposure-history diversity represented. Researchers found naive subsets generally carried larger estimated richness than memory subsets.

Clones were sequenced by immunoSEQ multiplex PCR, and TCRdb holds only the in-frame ones, with some missing. The sample has about 2.1 million clones, 93% seen once; the top ten hold around 1.7%. To note about this clone: The antigen is not known.

V is TRBV19 and J is TRBJ2-2; D is undetermined. The receptor was isolated from a man younger than 35 in good health. Some clones in this sample may be carry-over from other donors' samples. The sample taken for sequencing was naive CD8+ T cells from PBMCs. The CDR3 nucleotides are TGTGCCAGTAGTATGTTCGCGAACACCGGGGAGCTGTTTTTT. Amino acids: CASSMFANTGELFF.